The next 13 T cell receptor beta chains were all read from a single sample in a study of CD8+CD57+ T cells in acquired aplastic anemia. According to the study, genomic DNA was the template for TCR beta VDJ and CDR3 profiling. From the reads, TCRdb called clonotypes with MiXCR, one entry per CDR3 protein. The profile covers some 200,000 distinct CDR3 sequences, with more than 45% appearing a single time and 8% to 10% taken by the ten largest. Before being chosen for sequencing, patients had shown CD8+CD57+ cell expansion by flow cytometry. The sequenced sample consisted of sorted CD4+, CD8+, or CD8+CD57+ T cells (not recorded which) from PBMCs. The origin of the receptors is a human donor with aplastic anemia.

Many counts were recorded for this clonotype. The V and J genes are TRBV12-3 or TRBV12-4 and TRBJ1-5; 8 nucleotides align to TRBD1. The V segment lost 5 bases and the J segment 6 bases; nucleotides outside the gene matches: 3. CDR3 length: 13 amino acids. The CDR3 DNA sequence: TGTGCCAGCAGTGCAGGACAGGGTCAGCCCCAGCATTTT. Translated: CASSAGQGQPQHF.

This clonotype was picked up a small number of times. V gene TRBV6-1 combines with J gene TRBJ1-1; weak D call: TRBD1 (5 bases). In germline, CDR1 is MNHNS, CDR2 SASEGT. The CDR3 is made up of 14 amino acids. Trimming left V 6 bases short and J 2 bases short, with 13 bases between. The CDR3 sequence is CASSRRGLNTEAFF. The CDR3 nucleotides are TGTGCCAGCAGCCGACGGGGCCTCAACACTGAAGCTTTCTTT.

This clonotype was seen a few times. V gene TRBV4-1 combines with J gene TRBJ2-3, with 9 positions matching TRBD2. The V segment lost 0 bases and the J segment 3 bases; nucleotides outside the gene matches: 7. This CDR3 contains 17 residues. Germline V gene lookup returns CDR1 MGHRA and CDR2 YSYEKL. The CDR3 region is CASSQEGSLAGTDTQYF. The CDR3 region has the DNA TGCGCCAGCAGCCAAGAAGGTAGTCTAGCGGGAACAGATACGCAGTATTTT.

This rearrangement joins TRBV10-3 to TRBJ2-7, with 11 bases matching TRBD1. The CDR3 covers 13 residues. Germline values: CDR1 ENHRY, CDR2 SYGVKD. V dropped 7 bases and J dropped 5; count of bases not matched to a gene: 4. CDR3 sequence: CAIKRTGGDEQYF. CDR3 in DNA: TGTGCCATCAAGCGGACAGGGGGCGACGAGCAGTACTTC.

This chain uses TRBV27 with TRBJ2-1; 9 positions match TRBD1. This CDR3 comprises 16 residues. CDR1 is MNHEY, CDR2 SMNVEV, per germline (reference sequence). J lost 4 bases, V lost 5 bases, and 9 bases had no gene match. CDR3 region: CASSPMDRGLYNEQFF. The CDR3 nucleotides are TGTGCCAGCAGTCCTATGGACAGGGGATTGTACAATGAGCAGTTCTTC.

This clonotype was counted at least ten times. The chain links TRBV19 to TRBJ2-2; weak D call: TRBD1 (6 bases). The CDR3 has 12 amino acids. V lost 3 bases, J lost 8 bases, and 7 bases lay in between. From germline, CDR1 is LNHDA and CDR2 SQIVND (reference sequence). This CDR3 reads CASSMGAGELFF. For the CDR3, the DNA is TGTGCCAGTAGTATGGGGGCTGGGGAGCTGTTTTTT.

In its sample, this clonotype was seen once. The gene calls are TRBV7-9 and TRBJ1-6; D gene unclear. Looked up from germline, CDR1 is SEHNR and CDR2 is FQNEAQ (reference sequence). The CDR3 totals 12 residues. The V end lost 1 base, the J end lost 8 bases, and 3 bases lay between the germline ends. CDR3: CASSLGDSPLHF. The CDR3 DNA reads TGTGCCAGCAGCTTAGGAGATTCACCCCTCCACTTT.

This clonotype was detected many times. The V and J genes are TRBV4-1 and TRBJ2-1; TRBD2 matches 7 bases. CDR3 size: 16 residues. The germline V gene has CDR1 MGHRA and CDR2 YSYEKL. J was trimmed by 0 bases and V by 4 bases; bases with no gene match: 6. CDR3 in amino acids: CASSRLAVSSYNEQFF. The CDR3 DNA is TGCGCCAGCAGCCGGCTAGCGGTGAGCTCCTACAATGAGCAGTTCTTC.

This clonotype was seen a few times. The chain is built from TRBV25-1 and TRBJ2-5; TRBD1 matches at 7 bases. The CDR3 loop spans 17 amino acids. V gave up 2 bases and J gave up 2 bases; unmatched junction bases: 11. Germline V gives CDR1 MGHDK, CDR2 SYGVNS. DNA of the CDR3: TGTGCCAGCAGTGAAGGGGGCGACAGGGTGGGACAAGAGACCCAGTACTTC. It specifies CASSEGGDRVGQETQYF.

Concerning this clonotype itself: This could be a read error, since a much larger clone is one nucleotide away. This chain uses TRBV4-1 with TRBJ1-2; D not certain. CDR1 and CDR2 from the germline V gene are MGHRA and YSYEKL. This CDR3 has 14 residues. The V and J ends lost 0 bases and 4 bases respectively, with 9 bases between them. The CDR3 nucleotides are TGCGCCAGCAGCCAAGATAGTGACCCCTATGGCTACACCTTC. It is translated as CASSQDSDPYGYTF.

Only a few counts were recorded for this clonotype. The chain combines TRBV7-2 with TRBJ2-1; 10 nucleotides align to TRBD2. The CDR3 is made up of 16 amino acids. V gave up 0 bases and J gave up 1 base; unmatched junction bases: 0. In germline, CDR1 is SGHTA, CDR2 FQGNSA. The CDR3 nucleotides are TGTGCCAGCAGCTTAGCTAGCGGGAGGTCCTACAATGAGCAGTTCTTC. This translates into CASSLASGRSYNEQFF.

The sample holds many counts of this clonotype. The rearrangement joins TRBV20-1 to TRBJ1-1; maybe TRBD1 (5 bases). Per germline, CDR1 DFQATT and CDR2 SNEGSKA (reference sequence). V was shortened by 5 bases and J by 1 base, with 14 bases between the two germline ends. The length of the CDR3 is 14 residues. The CDR3 sequence: CSAYRSRGNTEAFF. Here the CDR3 DNA reads TGCAGTGCTTACAGGTCGCGGGGGAACACTGAAGCTTTCTTT.

This chain connects TRBV7-2 to TRBJ2-7, with D perhaps TRBD1 (5 bases). Germline V lookup: CDR1 SGHTA, CDR2 FQGNSA. V was pared by 5 bases and J by 1 base, with 15 bases between. The CDR3 is 15 residues long. CDR3 DNA sequence: TGTGCCAGCAGCCACGGCACAGGTCCTTCCTACGAGCAGTACGTC. Encoded protein: CASSHGTGPSYEQYV.